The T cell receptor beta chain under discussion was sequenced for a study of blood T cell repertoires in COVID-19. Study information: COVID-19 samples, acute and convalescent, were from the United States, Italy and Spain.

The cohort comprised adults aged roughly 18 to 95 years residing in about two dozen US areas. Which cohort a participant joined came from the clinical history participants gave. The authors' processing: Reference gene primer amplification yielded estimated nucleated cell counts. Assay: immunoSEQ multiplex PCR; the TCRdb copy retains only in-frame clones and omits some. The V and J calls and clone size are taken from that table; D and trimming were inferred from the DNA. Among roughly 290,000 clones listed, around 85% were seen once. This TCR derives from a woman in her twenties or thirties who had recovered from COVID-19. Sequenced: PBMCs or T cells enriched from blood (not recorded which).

The chain's CDR3 is CASRLIESGELFF. CDR3 nucleotide sequence: TGTGCCAGCAGGCTAATCGAGTCCGGGGAGCTGTTTTTT. The rearrangement joins TRBV19 to TRBJ2-2; D unresolved. The germline V gene encodes CDR1 LNHDA and CDR2 SQIVND (reference sequence). V was clipped by 9 bases and J by 6 bases, with 14 bases between them. The CDR3 totals 13 residues.